This T cell receptor (beta chain) is drawn from a study of response to subunit inactivated influenza vaccine. TCRdb reprocessed the RT-PCR reads with MiXCR, giving one entry per CDR3 protein. Altogether 800,000 or so distinct CDR3 sequences are present, around 21% being singletons, with the ten largest covering approximately 10%. The TCR was taken from a man in his fifties or sixties who received an inactivated influenza vaccine. Specimen: PBMCs from blood, collected 4 to 6 days after vaccination.

Here the CDR3 DNA reads TGTGCCATCCAGGCTAGCGGGAGGGCGAGCGAGCAGTACTTC. Translation gives CAIQASGRASEQYF. V usage is TRBV10-3 and J usage is TRBJ2-7, with 12 bases identical to TRBD2. Germline V gene lookup returns CDR1 ENHRY and CDR2 SYGVKD. Losses at the gene ends were 8 bases for V and 6 bases for J; bases not matched to a gene: 8. The CDR3 runs to 14 residues.